A selection of T cell receptor beta chains follows, all from one sample in a study of vaccination effects on CD4 cells after COVID-19. TCRdb's copy holds only in-frame clones and misses some; the assay was immunoSEQ multiplex PCR. The repertoire has tens of thousands of clones, over 70% of them found once; the top ten carry approximately 1.2%. These receptors lack a known antigen. Sequenced here: CD4+ T cells from PBMCs cultured with HCoV-229E spike peptides, sampled after COVID-19 vaccination. All receptors come from a human donor who received a COVID-19 vaccine. Both conserved end residues are part of each CDR3.

cdr3_aa j_call v_call
CASSLALRGSNSPLHF TRBJ1-6 TRBV5-1
CASSLAGTVDEKLFF TRBJ1-4 TRBV5-1
CAIRRTGENQPQHF TRBJ1-5 TRBV10-3
CASSPDRATHGYTF TRBJ1-2 TRBV19
CASSQTTYSNQPQHF TRBJ1-5 TRBV4-2
CASRKRNEQFF TRBJ2-1 TRBV12-3/TRBV12-4
CASSIGRTGTQPQHF TRBJ1-5 TRBV19
CASSPQRGDRGDTQYF TRBJ2-3 TRBV19
CATRAGQNTGELFF TRBJ2-2 TRBV24-1
CSVVPGGADTQYF TRBJ2-3 TRBV29-1
CASSLLQSSYNEQFF TRBJ2-1 TRBV5-1
CATSEPGNYNEQFF TRBJ2-1 TRBV24-1
CASTTEGVRGYTF TRBJ1-2 TRBV28
CASSQRGGYIQYF TRBJ2-4 TRBV3-1/TRBV3-2
CASSKGGTPGSTEAFF TRBJ1-1 TRBV21-1
CASSVSTAGGNTIYF TRBJ1-3 TRBV9
CASSLVRSASGDQETQYF TRBJ2-5 TRBV5-1
CASSLEPGRAKNIQYF TRBJ2-4 TRBV5-1
CATRRGNTGELFF TRBJ2-2 TRBV12-3/TRBV12-4
CASSLHKGRDTGELFF TRBJ2-2 TRBV5-1
CASSPGQGSAGELFF TRBJ2-2 TRBV11-3
CASSPDSAGELFF TRBJ2-2 TRBV18
CASSPSERTGGVNEQFF TRBJ2-1 TRBV13
CAISENTDTQYF TRBJ2-3 TRBV10-3
CASSLAGTGDYGYTF TRBJ1-2 TRBV5-5
CASCKSTGRGEKLFF TRBJ1-4 TRBV2
CASNPGQGGGQPQHF TRBJ1-5 TRBV25-1
CSVPVEFQETQYF TRBJ2-5 TRBV29-1
CASTSRLIESEAFF TRBJ1-1 TRBV27
CASSQGTVGRNTEAFF TRBJ1-1 TRBV7-9
CASSYVGQTNSPLHF TRBJ1-6 TRBV6-6
CASSIRELNTEAFF TRBJ1-1 TRBV19
CASSMTIRSGANVLTF TRBJ2-6 TRBV5-1
CASSPPGQGASNEKLFF TRBJ1-4 TRBV18
CASSLETPIETQYF TRBJ2-5 TRBV5-4